This entry lists 11 T cell receptor beta chains sequenced from one sample in a study of T cell repertoires in cytomegalovirus infection. Antigen specificity for these receptors is unknown. TCRdb re-derived calls from the reads in MiXCR, one entry per CDR3 protein. Here the sample spans about 89,000 distinct CDR3 sequences, approximately 30% being singletons. Sequencing used CD8+ T cells from cultured PBMCs, obtained from culture after CMV antigen stimulation. These receptors all stem from a human donor in good health (CMV status not recorded). Some clones in this sample may be carry-over from other donors' samples.

This clonotype was observed many times. The gene calls are TRBV7-8 and TRBJ2-1; 9 bases are shared with TRBD1. V was clipped by 6 bases and J by 8 bases; unmatched bases: 11. Germline values: CDR1 SGHVS, CDR2 FQNEAQ. The CDR3 length is 15 residues. The CDR3 bases are TGTGCCAGCAGGGGAGGGATAGACAGGGGGTATGAGCAGTTCTTC. Amino acids: CASRGGIDRGYEQFF.

The J gene is TRBJ1-2, the V gene TRBV27, with D unclear. This CDR3 comprises 15 residues. V was cut by 2 bases and J by 7 bases, with 17 bases left in between. Germline-derived CDR1 and CDR2 are MNHEY and SMNVEV (reference sequence). CDR3 DNA: TGTGCCAGCAGTTTAGGAGGGCTCCCGGACGGTGGCTACACCTTC. Amino acids: CASSLGGLPDGGYTF.

The V and J genes are TRBV27 and TRBJ2-7, with TRBD1 as a possible D gene (5 bases). Between the trimmed V and J ends, which lost 6 bases and 6 bases, there was a span of 12 bases. Germline lookup yields CDR1 MNHEY and CDR2 SMNVEV (reference sequence). This CDR3 has 12 amino acids. As DNA, the CDR3 is TGTGCCAGCAGCTCAGGGTGGGGCGAGCAGTACTTC. Its protein product is CASSSGWGEQYF.

V and J are TRBV30 and TRBJ2-2; no firm D call. Germline-derived CDR1 and CDR2 are GTSNPN and SVGIG (reference sequence). This CDR3 region has 12 residues. The V gene lost 2 bases and the J gene lost 5 bases, with 6 bases spanning the gap. CDR3 in amino acids: CAWSPLTGELFF. DNA of the CDR3: TGTGCCTGGAGTCCGCTTACCGGGGAGCTGTTTTTT.

In this sample, this clonotype turned up a few times. The rearrangement links TRBV20-1 to TRBJ2-7, with 9 bases aligning to TRBD1. The J segment lost 5 bases and the V segment lost 4 bases, leaving 3 bases of the junction unmatched. The CDR3 runs 12 residues. Germline loops: CDR1 DFQATT, CDR2 SNEGSKA (reference sequence). Here the CDR3 reads CSATDRGNEQYF. The CDR3 DNA reads as TGCAGTGCTACGGACAGGGGAAACGAGCAGTACTTC.

The chain employs TRBV15 and TRBJ1-5; D may be TRBD1 (6 bases). Germline CDR1 and CDR2: LNHNV and YYDKDF (reference sequence). The CDR3 is made up of 14 amino acids. V was shortened by 2 bases and J by 6 bases, with 11 bases between the two germline ends. The CDR3: CATSRRGGAQPQHF. In DNA, the CDR3 is TGTGCCACCAGCAGAAGGGGGGGGGCTCAGCCCCAGCATTTT. The entire variable domain, with the rest obtained from reference TRBV15 and TRBJ1-5, is as follows: DAMVIQNPRYQVTQFGKPVTLSCSQTLNHNVMYWYQQKSSQAPKLLFHYYDKDFNNEADTPDNFQSRRPNTSFCFLDIRSPGLGDTAMYLCATSRRGGAQPQHFGDGTRLSIL.

This clonotype showed up many times. The DNA of the CDR3 is TGTGCCAGCAGCTTAGACCTTTGGGGTAGCGGACTTAGCACAGATACGCAGTATTTT. Encoded protein: CASSLDLWGSGLSTDTQYF. The chain couples TRBV7-6 to TRBJ2-3, with a tentative D call TRBD2 (6 bases). The CDR3 sequence is 19 residues long. Germline CDR1 reads SGHVS; CDR2 reads FNYEAQ. The germline V and J ends were trimmed by 1 base and 0 bases, with 20 bases remaining between them. Supplemented by reference TRBV7-6 and TRBJ2-3, the full variable domain reads GAGVSQSPRYKVTKRGQDVALRCDPISGHVSLYWYRQALGQGPEFLTYFNYEAQQDKSGLPNDRFSAERPEGSISTLTIQRTEQRDSAMYRCASSLDLWGSGLSTDTQYFGPGTRLTVL.

This clonotype showed up just a few times. V and J are TRBV5-1 and TRBJ2-7, with TRBD2 matching 8 bases. Germline-derived CDR1 and CDR2 are SGHRS and YFSETQ. Trimming removed 4 bases from V and 2 bases from J; junction bases left unmatched: 11. CDR3 size: 16 residues. CDR3 loop: CASSDGTSEFAYEQYF. The DNA for the CDR3 is TGCGCCAGCAGCGATGGGACTAGTGAGTTCGCCTACGAGCAGTACTTC. Combining the CDR3 with reference TRBV5-1 and TRBJ2-7 gives the whole variable domain KAGVTQTPRYLIKTRGQQVTLSCSPISGHRSVSWYQQTPGQGLQFLFEYFSETQRNKGNFPGRFSGRQFSNSRSEMNVSTLELGDSALYLCASSDGTSEFAYEQYFGPGTRLTVT.

This clonotype was recorded a few times. The chain couples TRBV7-2 to TRBJ1-1; 7 bases match TRBD1. CDR3 length: 14 residues. CDR1 SGHTA and CDR2 FQGNSA come from the germline V gene. V shed 5 bases, J shed 4 bases, and the junction held 7 bases outside the gene matches. CDR3 loop: CASSQGQWVTEAFF. The CDR3 bases are TGTGCCAGCAGCCAGGGACAGTGGGTCACTGAAGCTTTCTTT.

This clonotype was counted only a few times. The chain combines TRBV28 with TRBJ1-3; D perhaps matches TRBD1 (5 bases). The CDR3 loop spans 15 amino acids. Trimming pared 10 bases from V and 4 bases from J, leaving 20 bases between. From germline, CDR1 is MDHEN and CDR2 SYDVKM. In DNA, the CDR3 is TGTGCCACCTCGGGAGGGGACCCGGGGGGAAACACCATATATTTT. It codes for CATSGGDPGGNTIYF. Drawing the rest from reference TRBV28 and TRBJ1-3, the complete variable domain is DVKVTQSSRYLVKRTGEKVFLECVQDMDHENMFWYRQDPGLGLRLIYFSYDVKMKEKGDIPEGYSVSREKKERFSLILESASTNQTSMYLCATSGGDPGGNTIYFGEGSWLTVV.

The CDR3 here is CSARGQGARTQETQYF. In nucleotides, the CDR3 is TGCAGTGCTAGAGGACAGGGGGCGCGTACCCAAGAGACCCAGTACTTC. The chain is built from TRBV20-1 and TRBJ2-5, with 10 bases that match TRBD1. The germline V gene encodes CDR1 DFQATT and CDR2 SNEGSKA (reference sequence). Germline trimming cut 1 base from V and 1 base from J; bases unmatched to any gene: 6. This CDR3 is 16 amino acids long.